This entry lists 5 T cell receptor beta chains sequenced from one sample in a study of CD8+ T cells in alopecia areata. RNA extraction was followed by reverse transcription into cDNA, which acted as the sequencing template. The assay was immunoSEQ multiplex PCR, and TCRdb's table has in-frame clones only and misses some. Of about 150,000 clones in the sample, around 54% are singletons; the top ten hold under 5.5%. Sequencing input: CD4+ T cells sorted from blood. Source of these receptors: a human donor in good health.

The J gene is TRBJ2-5, the V gene TRBV20-1; the D is unclear. Trimming cost V 3 bases and J 4 bases, with 6 bases left between them. The CDR3 spans 11 residues. Germline loops: CDR1 DFQATT, CDR2 SNEGSKA (reference sequence). The CDR3, as DNA: TGCAGTGCTAGGGTGATAGAGACCCAGTACTTC. This codes for CSARVIETQYF.

The chain links TRBV18 to TRBJ1-2, with TRBD1 matching over 7 bases. V lost 3 bases to trimming and J lost 2 bases; unmatched junction nucleotides: 0. The CDR3 consists of 13 residues. Germline V gene data show CDR1 as KGHSH and CDR2 as LQKENI. The CDR3 region is CASSPTGNYGYTF. As DNA, the CDR3 is TGTGCCAGCTCACCGACAGGGAACTATGGCTACACCTTC.

The rearrangement joins TRBV30 to TRBJ1-3, with D possibly being TRBD1 (5 bases). V lost 5 bases and J 1 base, leaving 9 bases between the germline ends. The CDR3 has 13 residues. CDR1 and CDR2 from the germline V gene are GTSNPN and SVGIG (reference sequence). The CDR3 nucleotides are TGTGCCTGGGGGACCTTTTCTGGAAACACCATATATTTT. Translated: CAWGTFSGNTIYF.

Note on this clone: Other DNA sequences in this sample translate to the same CDR3. The chain couples TRBV29-1 to TRBJ1-5, with a weak D call TRBD1 (5 bases). Between the trimmed V and J ends, which lost 6 bases and 1 base, there was a span of 7 bases. This CDR3 has 12 residues. Germline V gene lookup returns CDR1 SQVTM and CDR2 ANQGSEA. In DNA form, the CDR3 reads TGCAGCGTCGGGGGAAGCAATCAGCCCCAGCATTTT. This sequence encodes CSVGGSNQPQHF.

In this sample, this clone turned up a few times. V and J are TRBV30 and TRBJ1-1; TRBD1 is a possible D gene (5 bases). Germline loops: CDR1 GTSNPN, CDR2 SVGIG (reference sequence). The CDR3 extends over 13 amino acids. The germline V and J ends were trimmed by 1 base and 5 bases, with 11 bases remaining between them. In DNA form, the CDR3 reads TGTGCCTGGAGTGAGGGGCGAAGGACTGAAGCTTTCTTT. Residues: CAWSEGRRTEAFF.